This TCR beta chain was sequenced for a study of Ad26.COV2.S vaccination and SARS-CoV-2 variants (dated by TCRdb to the early 2020s). Notes on the research overall: Vaccine-arm donors were drawn from COV1001, a multicentre, randomized, double-blind, placebo-controlled phase I-IIa trial of Ad26.COV2.S in healthy adults. Ad26.COV2.S was given intramuscularly at 5x10^10 or 1x10^11 viral particles, as a single shot or as two shots 56 days apart. The TCR-sequenced set comprised approximately 32 samples: approximately 19 Ad26.COV2.S vaccine recipients, 5 placebo recipients and 8 SARS-CoV-2 convalescent individuals. Throughout the experiments and outcome assessment, investigators stayed blinded to trial group allocation. Participants in the trial were split at random into five groups of five each, receiving low-dose or high-dose Ad26.COV2.S once or twice, or else placebo on both occasions. Sequencing of the TCRbeta repertoire served to evaluate the specificity and breadth of SARS-CoV-2-reactive T cell receptors following Ad26.COV2.S vaccination.

A remark on this clone: Its antigen is unknown. Base qualities are not recorded, but no much larger clone differs from it by a single base.

The immunoSEQ Assay was the method used to sequence TCRbeta CDR3 regions. After extraction, genomic DNA underwent amplification by bias-controlled multiplex PCR, followed by high-throughput sequencing. The paper's processing steps were these. To quantify the absolute abundance of each unique TCRbeta CDR3 region, sequences were collapsed and filtered. T cell fraction was estimated by normalizing TCRbeta template counts to usable DNA, with usable DNA measured through amplification of reference genes found in all nucleated cells. Repertoire TCRs were annotated as SARS-CoV-2-specific by exact matching of V gene, CDR3 amino acid sequence and J gene to a known reactive TCR set. The reference SARS-CoV-2 TCR set came from MIRA and was filtered for enrichment in COVID-19-positive ImmuneCODE repertoires, removing public or cross-reactive TCRs. Using the MIRA antigens, annotated TCRs were further analysed by specific ORF or by position within an ORF. Depth was the summed frequency of annotated unique rearrangements, while breadth was defined as annotated unique rearrangements over total unique productive rearrangements. TCR breadth was compared between groups using two-sided Wilcoxon rank-sum tests. TCRdb took over this immuneACCESS table, retaining in-frame rearrangements with V and J assigned. Such tables are incomplete; in checked studies, under half of the missing clones stem from an unresolved V gene, and the remainder is unexplained. V, J and clone size reflect that table, while D and trimming were determined from the DNA. The table for this sample lists around 300,000 clones; roughly 91% of them were counted only once. The ten largest clones add up to roughly 5% of the sample.

The treatment or condition tag for this specimen amounts to: some 20 received Ad26.COV2.S at low or high dose, single or two shots; about 5 received placebo; per-sample allocation not given. For vaccine and placebo recipients, the sequenced repertoires came from samples collected on day 63 after the first injection. Between 29 July and 7 August 2020, Cohort 1b enrolled approximately 26 adults aged 18-55 years at one site in Boston, USA. Ad26.COV2.S consisted of a replication-incompetent adenovirus type 26 vector by which a prefusion-stabilized SARS-CoV-2 spike protein from the original Wuhan strain was expressed. The research as a whole found: According to the authors, total T cell responses may have been underestimated by the TCR breadth and depth analyses. Vaccine and placebo recipients had similar non-spike TCR breadth, a finding consistent with the vaccine containing only spike. Ad26.COV2.S recipients had higher spike-specific TCR breadth than placebo recipients (P = 0.0014). Substantial breadth of spike-specific CD8+ and CD4+ T cell responses was reported after vaccination. Comparing responses between vaccine doses or regimens was not something the study was powered to do.

The germline V gene (reference sequence) provides CDR1 SGHKS and CDR2 YYEKEE. The CDR3 measures 15 amino acids from cysteine to phenylalanine. Only the CDR3 part of the read is kept: 45 bases, read in frame from the first base. Trimming at the junction amounts to 2 bases on V and 7 bases on J, and the germline ends lie 19 bases apart. Recombination connected TRBV5-5 to TRBJ2-7, with an unclear D gene assignment. The material sequenced was peripheral blood, taken in a trial of Ad26.COV2.S vaccine versus placebo. The sequence was obtained from a person aged 18-65 years who received the Ad26.COV2.S COVID-19 vaccine or a placebo. The encoded CDR3 is CASSLNLPPAREQYF. The DNA reads as follows: TGTGCCAGCAGCTTAAACCTTCCTCCGGCGAGGGAGCAGTACTTC.